This is a list of T cell receptor beta chains from one sample in a study of blood T cell repertoires in COVID-19. Sequencing used immunoSEQ multiplex PCR; TCRdb keeps in-frame clones, though not all of them. The data show 140,000 to 150,000 clones, with around 88% seen just once and around 2.9% held by the top ten. The source material was peripheral blood. Source of these receptors: a man between 60 and 75 years old with active or convalescent COVID-19. Each CDR3 is given with its conserved first and last residue. D genes are given only for firm matches. The size entry is marked missing in some rows and otherwise reads once, few, many or a size class.

d_gene: .; v_gene: TRBV7-9; abundance: .; j_gene: TRBJ2-3; CDR3aa: CASSLGGLSADTQYF; CDR3nt: TGTGCCAGCAGCTTAGGTGGTTTGAGCGCAGATACGCAGTATTTT
d_gene: TRBD1; v_gene: TRBV14; abundance: .; j_gene: TRBJ2-3; CDR3aa: CASSQANGQGIPDTQYF; CDR3nt: TGTGCCAGCAGCCAAGCGAACGGACAGGGAATTCCAGATACGCAGTATTTT
d_gene: .; v_gene: TRBV3-1/TRBV3-2; abundance: once; j_gene: TRBJ2-7; CDR3aa: CASSLMSYEQYF; CDR3nt: TGTGCCAGCAGCCTCATGTCCTACGAGCAGTACTTC
d_gene: TRBD1; v_gene: TRBV5-5; abundance: .; j_gene: TRBJ1-1; CDR3aa: CASSAQGDTEAFF; CDR3nt: TGTGCCAGCAGCGCCCAGGGGGACACTGAAGCTTTCTTT
d_gene: .; v_gene: TRBV30; abundance: .; j_gene: TRBJ2-5; CDR3aa: CAWSGSSGETQYF; CDR3nt: TGTGCCTGGAGCGGTAGTAGCGGAGAGACCCAGTACTTC
d_gene: .; v_gene: TRBV19; abundance: .; j_gene: TRBJ2-7; CDR3aa: CASTSTGYEQYF; CDR3nt: TGTGCCAGTACCTCGACAGGCTACGAGCAGTACTTC
d_gene: TRBD1; v_gene: TRBV5-1; abundance: .; j_gene: TRBJ2-7; CDR3aa: CASSSGGRNEQYF; CDR3nt: TGCGCCAGCAGCTCAGGGGGTAGAAACGAGCAGTACTTC
d_gene: TRBD1; v_gene: TRBV5-8; abundance: .; j_gene: TRBJ2-2; CDR3aa: CASSSGTGPLYTGELFF; CDR3nt: TGTGCCAGCAGCTCCGGGACAGGGCCCCTGTACACCGGGGAGCTGTTTTTT
d_gene: .; v_gene: TRBV3-1/TRBV3-2; abundance: .; j_gene: TRBJ2-7; CDR3aa: CASSQELLALGYEQYF; CDR3nt: TGTGCCAGCAGCCAAGAATTGTTAGCGCTCGGCTACGAGCAGTACTTC
d_gene: TRBD2; v_gene: TRBV28; abundance: .; j_gene: TRBJ2-1; CDR3aa: CASSLVRQGLAGRDEQFF; CDR3nt: TGTGCCAGCAGTTTGGTCCGACAGGGACTAGCGGGGAGGGATGAGCAGTTCTTC
d_gene: .; v_gene: TRBV5-1; abundance: .; j_gene: TRBJ1-1; CDR3aa: CASSFQLGVNTEAFF; CDR3nt: TGCGCCAGCAGCTTTCAGCTAGGGGTGAACACTGAAGCTTTCTTT
d_gene: .; v_gene: TRBV4-3; abundance: few; j_gene: TRBJ1-1; CDR3aa: CASSQTRGWTEAFF; CDR3nt: TGCGCCAGCAGCCAGACCAGGGGTTGGACTGAAGCTTTCTTT
d_gene: TRBD2; v_gene: TRBV19; abundance: .; j_gene: TRBJ2-5; CDR3aa: CASSVGLAGVNQETQYF; CDR3nt: TGTGCCAGTAGTGTCGGACTAGCGGGAGTTAACCAAGAGACCCAGTACTTC
d_gene: .; v_gene: TRBV5-6; abundance: .; j_gene: TRBJ2-2; CDR3aa: CASSFRGNTGELFF; CDR3nt: TGTGCCAGCAGCTTCAGGGGGAACACCGGGGAGCTGTTTTTT
d_gene: .; v_gene: TRBV4-1; abundance: .; j_gene: TRBJ2-3; CDR3aa: CASSQDSADTQYF; CDR3nt: TGCGCCAGCAGCCAAGATAGTGCAGATACGCAGTATTTT
d_gene: TRBD1; v_gene: TRBV4-1; abundance: .; j_gene: TRBJ1-4; CDR3aa: CASSQERGGRGEKLFF; CDR3nt: TGCGCCAGCAGCCAAGAAAGAGGAGGCAGGGGGGAAAAACTGTTTTTT
d_gene: TRBD1; v_gene: TRBV3-1/TRBV3-2; abundance: .; j_gene: TRBJ2-3; CDR3aa: CASSPQREGAGTDTQYF; CDR3nt: TGTGCCAGCAGCCCTCAAAGAGAGGGGGCTGGCACAGATACGCAGTATTTT
d_gene: .; v_gene: TRBV20-1; abundance: .; j_gene: TRBJ1-6; CDR3aa: CSASMGQSKGPLHF; CDR3nt: TGCAGTGCTAGTATGGGGCAGTCGAAGGGGCCCCTCCACTTT
d_gene: .; v_gene: TRBV7-9; abundance: .; j_gene: TRBJ2-2; CDR3aa: CASSLDSSNTGELFF; CDR3nt: TGTGCCAGCAGCTTAGACAGTTCTAACACCGGGGAGCTGTTTTTT
d_gene: TRBD2; v_gene: TRBV7-2; abundance: few; j_gene: TRBJ2-5; CDR3aa: CASSSIGTSGSMAETQYF; CDR3nt: TGTGCCAGCAGCTCTATAGGGACTAGCGGGAGTATGGCGGAGACCCAGTACTTC
d_gene: .; v_gene: TRBV6-1; abundance: .; j_gene: TRBJ2-1; CDR3aa: CASSDISYNEQFF; CDR3nt: TGTGCCAGCAGTGATATTTCCTACAATGAGCAGTTCTTC
d_gene: TRBD2; v_gene: TRBV27; abundance: once; j_gene: TRBJ2-2; CDR3aa: CASSLQLAGNTGELFF; CDR3nt: TGTGCCAGCAGTTTACAACTAGCGGGGAACACCGGGGAGCTGTTTTTT
d_gene: .; v_gene: TRBV20-1; abundance: .; j_gene: TRBJ1-1; CDR3aa: CSAPDSRGAFF; CDR3nt: TGCAGTGCTCCGGACAGCCGTGGGGCTTTCTTT
d_gene: TRBD1; v_gene: TRBV6-5; abundance: .; j_gene: TRBJ2-1; CDR3aa: CASSRSRQGEGGQFF; CDR3nt: TGTGCCAGCAGTAGGAGCCGACAGGGGGAAGGGGGGCAGTTCTTC
d_gene: .; v_gene: TRBV7-2; abundance: .; j_gene: TRBJ2-1; CDR3aa: CASSLRLAHNEQFF; CDR3nt: TGTGCCAGCAGCTTGAGGCTAGCCCACAATGAGCAGTTCTTC
d_gene: .; v_gene: TRBV28; abundance: .; j_gene: TRBJ1-2; CDR3aa: CASSLLGENYGYTF; CDR3nt: TGTGCCAGCAGTTTGCTCGGGGAAAACTATGGCTACACCTTC
d_gene: .; v_gene: TRBV5-1; abundance: .; j_gene: TRBJ1-2; CDR3aa: CASGQTANYGYTF; CDR3nt: TGCGCCAGCGGACAGACCGCTAACTATGGCTACACCTTC
d_gene: .; v_gene: TRBV30; abundance: .; j_gene: TRBJ1-5; CDR3aa: CAWSVRENQPQHF; CDR3nt: TGTGCCTGGAGTGTACGGGAGAATCAGCCCCAGCATTTT
d_gene: TRBD2; v_gene: TRBV18; abundance: .; j_gene: TRBJ2-4; CDR3aa: CASSPEDPPGLANIQYF; CDR3nt: TGTGCCAGCTCACCCGAGGACCCGCCGGGACTAGCGAACATTCAGTACTTC
d_gene: TRBD1; v_gene: TRBV2; abundance: .; j_gene: TRBJ1-5; CDR3aa: CASSLQGGNQPQHF; CDR3nt: TGTGCCAGCAGTTTACAGGGGGGGAATCAGCCCCAGCATTTT
d_gene: .; v_gene: TRBV19; abundance: .; j_gene: TRBJ2-1; CDR3aa: CASRPGLMTNEQFF; CDR3nt: TGTGCCAGCCGTCCCGGACTGATGACGAATGAGCAGTTCTTC
d_gene: TRBD2; v_gene: TRBV2; abundance: .; j_gene: TRBJ2-7; CDR3aa: CASSPAGGLSYEQYF; CDR3nt: TGTGCCAGCAGTCCAGCGGGGGGGCTGTCCTACGAGCAGTACTTC
d_gene: .; v_gene: TRBV19; abundance: .; j_gene: TRBJ2-6; CDR3aa: CATSMGSGANVLTF; CDR3nt: TGTGCCACCTCGATGGGCTCGGGGGCCAACGTCCTGACTTTC
d_gene: TRBD1; v_gene: TRBV19; abundance: .; j_gene: TRBJ1-3; CDR3aa: CASSTPRGQGANTIYF; CDR3nt: TGTGCCAGTAGTACACCCCGGGGACAGGGGGCGAACACCATATATTTT
d_gene: TRBD2; v_gene: TRBV2; abundance: .; j_gene: TRBJ2-5; CDR3aa: CASISASGGHGETQYF; CDR3nt: TGTGCCAGCATTAGCGCTAGCGGGGGGCATGGGGAGACCCAGTACTTC
d_gene: .; v_gene: TRBV7-3; abundance: .; j_gene: TRBJ1-2; CDR3aa: CASSLGSGYGGYTF; CDR3nt: TGTGCCAGCAGCTTAGGGTCAGGGTATGGTGGCTACACCTTC
d_gene: .; v_gene: TRBV19; abundance: .; j_gene: TRBJ1-2; CDR3aa: CASSKDRVNGYTF; CDR3nt: TGTGCCAGTAGCAAAGACAGAGTTAATGGCTACACCTTC
d_gene: TRBD1; v_gene: TRBV6-5; abundance: .; j_gene: TRBJ2-3; CDR3aa: CASRGTGVLTDTQYF; CDR3nt: TGTGCCAGCAGGGGGACAGGGGTATTGACAGATACGCAGTATTTT
d_gene: TRBD2; v_gene: TRBV6-5; abundance: .; j_gene: TRBJ2-3; CDR3aa: CASTSGRATDTQYF; CDR3nt: TGTGCCAGCACCAGCGGGAGGGCCACAGATACGCAGTATTTT
d_gene: TRBD1; v_gene: TRBV28; abundance: .; j_gene: TRBJ1-4; CDR3aa: CASSGQGIQVATNEKLFF; CDR3nt: TGTGCCAGCAGTGGACAGGGGATACAGGTTGCAACTAATGAAAAACTGTTTTTT
d_gene: .; v_gene: TRBV19; abundance: .; j_gene: TRBJ1-5; CDR3aa: CASKEANSNQPQHF; CDR3nt: TGTGCCAGTAAGGAGGCGAATAGCAATCAGCCCCAGCATTTT
d_gene: TRBD1; v_gene: TRBV19; abundance: .; j_gene: TRBJ2-7; CDR3aa: CASSIAGQVYEQYF; CDR3nt: TGTGCCAGTAGTATAGCGGGACAGGTCTACGAGCAGTACTTC
d_gene: .; v_gene: TRBV18; abundance: .; j_gene: TRBJ1-2; CDR3aa: CASSPLGGAGYTF; CDR3nt: TGTGCCAGCTCACCACTCGGAGGGGCAGGCTACACCTTC
d_gene: TRBD2; v_gene: TRBV6-2/TRBV6-3; abundance: .; j_gene: TRBJ2-5; CDR3aa: CASSHTGTSGETQYF; CDR3nt: TGTGCCAGCAGCCACACCGGGACTAGCGGGGAGACCCAGTACTTC
d_gene: .; v_gene: TRBV7-6; abundance: .; j_gene: TRBJ2-5; CDR3aa: CASAKGQGFRETQYF; CDR3nt: TGTGCCAGCGCGAAGGGGCAGGGGTTTAGAGAGACCCAGTACTTC
d_gene: .; v_gene: TRBV24-1; abundance: .; j_gene: TRBJ2-5; CDR3aa: CATSDLAGFGETQYF; CDR3nt: TGTGCCACCAGTGATTTGGCGGGGTTTGGAGAGACCCAGTACTTC
d_gene: TRBD2; v_gene: TRBV7-2; abundance: .; j_gene: TRBJ2-2; CDR3aa: CASSLRTSGGGGELFF; CDR3nt: TGTGCCAGCAGCTTAAGAACTAGCGGGGGGGGCGGGGAGCTGTTTTTT
d_gene: TRBD2; v_gene: TRBV10-1; abundance: .; j_gene: TRBJ2-3; CDR3aa: CASRSHLAGVPDTQYF; CDR3nt: TGCGCCAGCAGAAGCCATCTAGCGGGAGTCCCAGATACGCAGTATTTT
d_gene: .; v_gene: TRBV19; abundance: once; j_gene: TRBJ1-5; CDR3aa: CASTVKQSQPQHF; CDR3nt: TGTGCCAGCACCGTTAAGCAATCCCAGCCCCAGCATTTT
d_gene: TRBD2; v_gene: TRBV2; abundance: .; j_gene: TRBJ2-1; CDR3aa: CASSDRLAGNNEQFF; CDR3nt: TGTGCCAGCAGTGATCGGCTAGCGGGGAACAATGAGCAGTTCTTC